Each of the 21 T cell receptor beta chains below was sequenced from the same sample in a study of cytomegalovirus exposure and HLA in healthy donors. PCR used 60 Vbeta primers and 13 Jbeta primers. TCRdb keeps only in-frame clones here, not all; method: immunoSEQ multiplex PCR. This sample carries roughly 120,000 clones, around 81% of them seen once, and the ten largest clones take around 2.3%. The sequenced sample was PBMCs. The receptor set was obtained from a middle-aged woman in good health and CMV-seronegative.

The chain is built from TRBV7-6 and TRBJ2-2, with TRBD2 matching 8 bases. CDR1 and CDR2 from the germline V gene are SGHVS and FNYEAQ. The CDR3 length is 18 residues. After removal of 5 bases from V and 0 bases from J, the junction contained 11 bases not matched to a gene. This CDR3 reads CASSQVWRGEPNTGELFF. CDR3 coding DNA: TGTGCCAGCAGCCAGGTCTGGCGGGGGGAACCGAACACCGGGGAGCTGTTTTTT.

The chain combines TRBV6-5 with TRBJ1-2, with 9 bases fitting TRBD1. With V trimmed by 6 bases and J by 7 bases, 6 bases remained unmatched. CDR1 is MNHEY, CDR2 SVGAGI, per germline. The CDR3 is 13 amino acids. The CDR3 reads CASRWDRASGYTF. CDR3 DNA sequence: TGTGCCAGCAGATGGGACAGGGCTTCTGGCTACACCTTC.

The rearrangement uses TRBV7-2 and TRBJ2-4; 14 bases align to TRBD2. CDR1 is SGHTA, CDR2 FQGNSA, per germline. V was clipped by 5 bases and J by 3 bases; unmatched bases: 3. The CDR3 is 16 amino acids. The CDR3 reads CASSAGLAGDKNIQYF. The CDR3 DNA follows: TGTGCCAGCAGCGCGGGACTAGCGGGAGACAAAAACATTCAGTACTTC.

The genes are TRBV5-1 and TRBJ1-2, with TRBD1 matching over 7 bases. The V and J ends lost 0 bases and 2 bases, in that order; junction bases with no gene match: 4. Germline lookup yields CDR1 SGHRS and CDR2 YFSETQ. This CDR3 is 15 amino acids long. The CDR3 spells CASSLAGQANYGYTF. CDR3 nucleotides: TGCGCCAGCAGCTTGGCCGGACAGGCCAACTATGGCTACACCTTC. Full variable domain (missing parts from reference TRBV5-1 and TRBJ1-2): KAGVTQTPRYLIKTRGQQVTLSCSPISGHRSVSWYQQTPGQGLQFLFEYFSETQRNKGNFPGRFSGRQFSNSRSEMNVSTLELGDSALYLCASSLAGQANYGYTFGSGTRLTVV.

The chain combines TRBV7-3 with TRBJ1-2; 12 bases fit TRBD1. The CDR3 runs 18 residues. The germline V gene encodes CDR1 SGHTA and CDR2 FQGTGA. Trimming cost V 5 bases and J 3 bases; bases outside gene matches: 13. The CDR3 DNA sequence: TGTGCCAGCAGCCCAGAAGTCCCGGGACAGGGGGCGGACTATGGCTACACCTTC. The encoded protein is CASSPEVPGQGADYGYTF.

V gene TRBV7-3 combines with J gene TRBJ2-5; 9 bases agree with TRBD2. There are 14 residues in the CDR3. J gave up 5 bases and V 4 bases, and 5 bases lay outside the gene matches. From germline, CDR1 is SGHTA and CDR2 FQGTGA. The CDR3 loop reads CASSYGGGDETQYF. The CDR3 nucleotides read TGTGCCAGCAGCTACGGCGGGGGGGATGAGACCCAGTACTTC.

CDR3 DNA sequence: TGTGCCAGCAGTAGTGGGGGGTACGGAGAGACCCAGTACTTC. As protein: CASSSGGYGETQYF. The chain employs TRBV6-1 and TRBJ2-5; D is possibly TRBD2 (6 bases). Germline V gene sequence: CDR1 MNHNS, CDR2 SASEGT. The CDR3 contains 14 residues. V was trimmed by 5 bases and J by 4 bases, leaving 14 bases between them.

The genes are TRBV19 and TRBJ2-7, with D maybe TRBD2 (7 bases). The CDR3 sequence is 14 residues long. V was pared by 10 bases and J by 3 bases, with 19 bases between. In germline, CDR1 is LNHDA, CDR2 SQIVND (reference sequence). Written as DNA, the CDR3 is TGTGCCACTTTCGGGGGGCTAATTTTCTACGAGCAGTACTTC. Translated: CATFGGLIFYEQYF. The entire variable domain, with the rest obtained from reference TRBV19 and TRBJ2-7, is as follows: DGGITQSPKYLFRKEGQNVTLSCEQNLNHDAMYWYRQDPGQGLRLIYYSQIVNDFQKGDIAEGYSVSREKKESFPLTVTSAQKNPTAFYLCATFGGLIFYEQYFGPGTRLTVT.

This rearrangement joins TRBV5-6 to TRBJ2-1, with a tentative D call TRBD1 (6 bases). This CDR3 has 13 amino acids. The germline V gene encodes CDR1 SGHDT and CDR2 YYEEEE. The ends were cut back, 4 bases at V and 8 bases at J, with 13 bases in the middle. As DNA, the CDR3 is TGTGCCAGCAGCCCAACAGGGTCGGATGAGCAGTTCTTC. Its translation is CASSPTGSDEQFF.

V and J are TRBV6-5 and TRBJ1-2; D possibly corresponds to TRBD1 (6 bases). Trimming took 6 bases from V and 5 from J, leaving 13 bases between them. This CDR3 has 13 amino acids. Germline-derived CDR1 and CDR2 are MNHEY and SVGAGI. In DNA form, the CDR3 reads TGTGCCAGCAGCGGAAGGGGGGGTTATGGCTACACCTTC. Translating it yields CASSGRGGYGYTF.

CDR3 residues: CASTFSGEQYF. In DNA form, the CDR3 reads TGTGCCAGCACCTTCAGCGGCGAGCAGTACTTC. This chain connects TRBV7-9 to TRBJ2-7, with a possible D match to TRBD2 (5 bases). Germline loops: CDR1 SEHNR, CDR2 FQNEAQ (reference sequence). This CDR3 has 11 residues. V was cut by 7 bases and J by 6 bases, with 10 bases left in between.

The CDR3 sequence is CASSLRSTDPGVDTQYF. In DNA form, the CDR3 reads TGTGCCAGCAGCTTAAGATCCACGGACCCCGGGGTGGATACGCAGTATTTT. The genes are TRBV7-9 and TRBJ2-3; D may be TRBD2 (5 bases). The CDR3 consists of 17 residues. Looked up from germline, CDR1 is SEHNR and CDR2 is FQNEAQ (reference sequence). Deletions cut 2 bases from V and 6 bases from J, with 21 bases between.

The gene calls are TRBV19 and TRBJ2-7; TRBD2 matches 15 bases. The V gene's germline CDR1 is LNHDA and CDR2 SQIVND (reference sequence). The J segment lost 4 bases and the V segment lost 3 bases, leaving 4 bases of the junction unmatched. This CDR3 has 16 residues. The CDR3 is CASSMGLAGGPYEQYF. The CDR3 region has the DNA TGTGCCAGTAGTATGGGACTAGCGGGGGGTCCTTACGAGCAGTACTTC. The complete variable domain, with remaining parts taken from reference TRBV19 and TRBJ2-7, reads DGGITQSPKYLFRKEGQNVTLSCEQNLNHDAMYWYRQDPGQGLRLIYYSQIVNDFQKGDIAEGYSVSREKKESFPLTVTSAQKNPTAFYLCASSMGLAGGPYEQYFGPGTRLTVT.

The CDR3 reads CASSRNVGLANSNEQFF. The CDR3 nucleotides are TGTGCCAGCAGCAGAAATGTGGGACTAGCGAACAGCAATGAGCAGTTCTTC. The chain is built from TRBV5-6 and TRBJ2-1, with TRBD2 identical over 10 bases. Germline values: CDR1 SGHDT, CDR2 YYEEEE. CDR3 length: 17 amino acids. The V and J ends lost 4 bases and 6 bases, in that order; junction bases with no gene match: 13. The full variable domain, rest sourced from reference TRBV5-6 and TRBJ2-1, is DAGVTQSPTHLIKTRGQQVTLRCSPKSGHDTVSWYQQALGQGPQFIFQYYEEEERQRGNFPDRFSGHQFPNYSSELNVNALLLGDSALYLCASSRNVGLANSNEQFFGPGTRLTVL.

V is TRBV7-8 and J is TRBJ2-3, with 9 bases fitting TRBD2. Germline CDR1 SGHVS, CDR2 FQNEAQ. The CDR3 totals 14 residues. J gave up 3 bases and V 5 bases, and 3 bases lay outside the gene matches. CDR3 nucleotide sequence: TGTGCCAGCAGCCTTAGCGGGAGAACAGATACGCAGTATTTT. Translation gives CASSLSGRTDTQYF.

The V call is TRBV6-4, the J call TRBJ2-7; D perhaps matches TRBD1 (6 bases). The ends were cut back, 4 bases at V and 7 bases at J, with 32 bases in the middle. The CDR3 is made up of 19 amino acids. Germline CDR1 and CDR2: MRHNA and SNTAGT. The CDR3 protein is CASSAAPMPGHPTCGEQYF. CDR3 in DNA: TGTGCCAGCAGTGCGGCCCCCATGCCGGGACACCCGACCTGTGGGGAGCAGTACTTC.

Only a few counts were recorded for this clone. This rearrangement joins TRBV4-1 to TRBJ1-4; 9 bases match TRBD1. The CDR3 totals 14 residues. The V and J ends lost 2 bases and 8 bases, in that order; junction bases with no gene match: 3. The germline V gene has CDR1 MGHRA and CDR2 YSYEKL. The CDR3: CASSQPGQGEKLFF. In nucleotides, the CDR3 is TGCGCCAGCAGCCAACCAGGACAGGGGGAAAAACTGTTTTTT.

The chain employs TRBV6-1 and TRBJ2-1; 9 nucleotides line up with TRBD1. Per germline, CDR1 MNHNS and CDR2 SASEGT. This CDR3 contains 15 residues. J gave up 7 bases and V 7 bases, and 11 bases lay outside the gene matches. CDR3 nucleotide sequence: TGTGCCAGCATGGGACGGGACAGGGTGGTGAATGAGCAGTTCTTC. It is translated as CASMGRDRVVNEQFF.

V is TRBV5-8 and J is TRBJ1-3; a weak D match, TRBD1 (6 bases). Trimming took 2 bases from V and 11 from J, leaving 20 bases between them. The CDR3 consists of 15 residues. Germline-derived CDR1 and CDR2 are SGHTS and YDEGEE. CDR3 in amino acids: CASSLYGTTAGAIYF. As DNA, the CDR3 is TGTGCCAGCAGCTTATATGGGACAACCGCCGGCGCCATATATTTT.

CDR3 sequence: CASSFGTGGREQFF. DNA for the CDR3: TGTGCCAGCAGCTTCGGGACAGGGGGCCGGGAGCAGTTCTTC. The rearrangement uses TRBV5-6 and TRBJ2-1; TRBD1 agrees at 12 bases. The length of the CDR3 is 14 residues. V lost 2 bases and J lost 10; bases outside the gene matches: 4. Germline-derived CDR1 and CDR2 are SGHDT and YYEEEE.

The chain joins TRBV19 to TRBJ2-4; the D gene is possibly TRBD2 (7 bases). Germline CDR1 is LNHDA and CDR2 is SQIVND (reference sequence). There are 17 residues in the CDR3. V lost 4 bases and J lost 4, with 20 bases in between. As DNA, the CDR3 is TGTGCCAGTAGTAGGGAGGGGGGCCCCACGTTGAAAAACATTCAGTACTTC. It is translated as CASSREGGPTLKNIQYF.